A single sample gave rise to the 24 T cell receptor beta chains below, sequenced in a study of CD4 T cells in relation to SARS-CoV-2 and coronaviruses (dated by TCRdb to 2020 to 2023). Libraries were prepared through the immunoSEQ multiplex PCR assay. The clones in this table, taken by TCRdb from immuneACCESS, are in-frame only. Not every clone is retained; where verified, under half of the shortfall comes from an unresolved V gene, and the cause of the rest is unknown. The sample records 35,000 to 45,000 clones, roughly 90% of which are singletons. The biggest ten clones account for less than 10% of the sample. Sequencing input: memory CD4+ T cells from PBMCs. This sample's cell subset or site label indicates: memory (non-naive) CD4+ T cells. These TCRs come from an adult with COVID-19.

CDR3 DNA sequence: TGCGCCAGCAGCCCCGCCCCGACAATGAACACCGGGGAGCTGTTTTTT. It codes for CASSPAPTMNTGELFF. The gene calls are TRBV5-1 and TRBJ2-2; D remains ambiguous. CDR3 length: 16 residues. V was clipped by 4 bases and J by 1 base, with 14 bases between them. Looked up from germline, CDR1 is SGHRS and CDR2 is YFSETQ. The variable domain in full, with the rest retrieved from reference TRBV5-1 and TRBJ2-2, is KAGVTQTPRYLIKTRGQQVTLSCSPISGHRSVSWYQQTPGQGLQFLFEYFSETQRNKGNFPGRFSGRQFSNSRSEMNVSTLELGDSALYLCASSPAPTMNTGELFFGEGSRLTVL.

The CDR3 region is CASSHLSDTQYF. CDR3 in DNA: TGTGCCAGCAGCCACCTCTCAGATACGCAGTATTTT. J is TRBJ2-3 and V is TRBV3-1 (or the pseudogene TRBV3-2); D is unresolved. The CDR3 runs 12 residues. V was trimmed by 3 bases and J by 4 bases, leaving 5 bases between them. The germline CDR1 and CDR2 sequences are LGHDT and YNNKEL (reference sequence).

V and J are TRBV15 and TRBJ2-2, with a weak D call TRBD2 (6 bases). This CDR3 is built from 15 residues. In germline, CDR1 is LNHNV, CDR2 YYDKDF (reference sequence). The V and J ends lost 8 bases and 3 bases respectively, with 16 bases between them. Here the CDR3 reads CATAQGGDYTGELFF. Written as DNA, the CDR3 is TGTGCCACCGCGCAGGGCGGGGATTACACCGGGGAGCTGTTTTTT.

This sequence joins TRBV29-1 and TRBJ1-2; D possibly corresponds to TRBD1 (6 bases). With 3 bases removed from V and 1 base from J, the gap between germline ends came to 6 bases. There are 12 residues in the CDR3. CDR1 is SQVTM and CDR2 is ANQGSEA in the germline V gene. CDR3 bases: TGCAGCGTTGACAGGGGTAACTATGGCTACACCTTC. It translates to CSVDRGNYGYTF.

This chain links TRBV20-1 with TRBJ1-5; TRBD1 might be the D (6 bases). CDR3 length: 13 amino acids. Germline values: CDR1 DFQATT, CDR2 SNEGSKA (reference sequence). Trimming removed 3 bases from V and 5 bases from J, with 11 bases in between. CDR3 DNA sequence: TGCAGTGCTAGTCTACAGGGCTATCAGCCCCAGCATTTT. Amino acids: CSASLQGYQPQHF.

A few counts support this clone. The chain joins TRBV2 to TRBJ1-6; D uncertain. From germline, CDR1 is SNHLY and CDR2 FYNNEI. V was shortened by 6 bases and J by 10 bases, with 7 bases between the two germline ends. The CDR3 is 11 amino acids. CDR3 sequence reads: CASRLKSPLHF. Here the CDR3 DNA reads TGTGCCAGCAGGTTGAAGTCACCCCTCCACTTT.

The CDR3 bases are TGTGCCGCAGCGGTAGGGAGGGGTGGGGAGCTGTTTTTT. This gives the protein CAAAVGRGGELFF. J is TRBJ2-2 and V is TRBV6-5; 7 bases agree with TRBD2. The CDR3 extends over 13 amino acids. Germline V gives CDR1 MNHEY, CDR2 SVGAGI. V trimming: 11 bases; J trimming: 8 bases; junction bases outside the gene matches: 11.

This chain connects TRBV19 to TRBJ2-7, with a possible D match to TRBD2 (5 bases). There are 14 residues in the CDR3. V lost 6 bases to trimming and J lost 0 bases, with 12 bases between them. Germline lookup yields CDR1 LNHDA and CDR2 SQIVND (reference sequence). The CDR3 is CASRDGSVSYEQYF. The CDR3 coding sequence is TGTGCCAGTAGGGACGGTAGCGTCTCCTACGAGCAGTACTTC. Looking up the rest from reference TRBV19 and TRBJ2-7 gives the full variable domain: DGGITQSPKYLFRKEGQNVTLSCEQNLNHDAMYWYRQDPGQGLRLIYYSQIVNDFQKGDIAEGYSVSREKKESFPLTVTSAQKNPTAFYLCASRDGSVSYEQYFGPGTRLTVT.

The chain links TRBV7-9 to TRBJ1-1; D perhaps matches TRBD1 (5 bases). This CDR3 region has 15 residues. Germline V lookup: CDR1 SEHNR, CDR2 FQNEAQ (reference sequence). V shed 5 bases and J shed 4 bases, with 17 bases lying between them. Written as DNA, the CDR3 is TGTGCCAGCAGCCCCAGGGAGGCTTGGGGCACTGAAGCTTTCTTT. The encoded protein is CASSPREAWGTEAFF.

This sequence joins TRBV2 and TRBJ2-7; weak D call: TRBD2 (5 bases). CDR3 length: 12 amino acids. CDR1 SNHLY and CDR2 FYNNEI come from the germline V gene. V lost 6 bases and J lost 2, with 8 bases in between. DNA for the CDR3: TGTGCCAGCAGCCCGAGGGCCTACGAGCAGTACTTC. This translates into CASSPRAYEQYF. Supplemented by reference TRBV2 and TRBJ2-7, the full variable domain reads EPEVTQTPSHQVTQMGQEVILRCVPISNHLYFYWYRQILGQKVEFLVSFYNNEISEKSEIFDDQFSVERPDGSNFTLKIRSTKLEDSAMYFCASSPRAYEQYFGPGTRLTVT.

The CDR3 here is CASSPQMRSEAFF. The CDR3 DNA sequence: TGTGCCAGCAGCCCCCAAATGCGGTCGGAAGCTTTCTTT. The chain is built from TRBV7-9 and TRBJ1-1; D is unresolved. CDR1 and CDR2 (germline): SEHNR, FQNEAQ (reference sequence). The CDR3 contains 13 residues. Trimming pared 5 bases from V and 8 bases from J, leaving 15 bases between.

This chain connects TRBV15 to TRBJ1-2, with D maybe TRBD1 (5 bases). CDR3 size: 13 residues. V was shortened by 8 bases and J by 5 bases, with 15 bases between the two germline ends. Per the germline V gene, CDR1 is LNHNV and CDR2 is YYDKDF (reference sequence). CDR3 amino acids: CATQRRDLYGYTF. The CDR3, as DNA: TGTGCCACCCAACGTCGGGACCTATATGGCTACACCTTC.

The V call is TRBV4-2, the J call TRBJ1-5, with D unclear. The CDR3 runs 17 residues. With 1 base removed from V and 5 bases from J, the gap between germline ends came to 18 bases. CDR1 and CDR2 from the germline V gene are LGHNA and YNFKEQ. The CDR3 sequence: CASSQVLGNRAYQPQHF. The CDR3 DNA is TGTGCCAGCAGCCAAGTTCTAGGGAATCGGGCCTATCAGCCCCAGCATTTT.

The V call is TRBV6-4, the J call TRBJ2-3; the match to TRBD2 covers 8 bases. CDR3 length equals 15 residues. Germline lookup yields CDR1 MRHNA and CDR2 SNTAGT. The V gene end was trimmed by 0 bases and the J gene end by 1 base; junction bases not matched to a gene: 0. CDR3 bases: TGTGCCAGCAGTGACTCTAGCGGGGGCACAGATACGCAGTATTTT. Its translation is CASSDSSGGTDTQYF.

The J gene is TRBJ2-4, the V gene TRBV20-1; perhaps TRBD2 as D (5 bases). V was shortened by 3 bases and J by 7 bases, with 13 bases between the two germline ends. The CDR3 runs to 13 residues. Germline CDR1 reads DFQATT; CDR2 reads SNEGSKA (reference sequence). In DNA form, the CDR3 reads TGCAGTGCTAGTTTGAGGGCGAGTAACATTCAGTACTTC. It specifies CSASLRASNIQYF.

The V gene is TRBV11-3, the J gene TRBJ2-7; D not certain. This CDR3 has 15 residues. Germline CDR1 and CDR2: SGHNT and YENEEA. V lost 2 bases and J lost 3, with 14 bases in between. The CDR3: CASSLIASGYYEQYF. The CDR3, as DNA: TGTGCCAGCAGCTTAATTGCTAGTGGCTACTACGAGCAGTACTTC.

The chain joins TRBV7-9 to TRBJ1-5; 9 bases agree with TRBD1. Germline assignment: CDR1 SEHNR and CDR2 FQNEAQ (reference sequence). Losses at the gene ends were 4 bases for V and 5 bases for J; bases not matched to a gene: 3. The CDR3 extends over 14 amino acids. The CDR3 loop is CASSSGTGYQPQHF. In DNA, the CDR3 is TGTGCCAGCAGCTCCGGGACAGGGTATCAGCCCCAGCATTTT. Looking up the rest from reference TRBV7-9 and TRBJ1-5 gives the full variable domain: DTGVSQNPRHKITKRGQNVTFRCDPISEHNRLYWYRQTLGQGPEFLTYFQNEAQLEKSRLLSDRFSAERPKGSFSTLEIQRTEQGDSAMYLCASSSGTGYQPQHFGDGTRLSIL.

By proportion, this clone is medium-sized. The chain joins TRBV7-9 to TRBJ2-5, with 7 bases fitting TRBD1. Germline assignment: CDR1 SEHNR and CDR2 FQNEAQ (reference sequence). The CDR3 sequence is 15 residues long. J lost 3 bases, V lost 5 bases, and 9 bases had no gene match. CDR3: CASSRPGTVEETQYF. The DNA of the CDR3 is TGTGCCAGCAGCCGGCCCGGGACAGTCGAAGAGACCCAGTACTTC.

The CDR3: CASSYSGGPQYF. The CDR3 DNA follows: TGTGCCAGCAGTTACTCGGGGGGGCCTCAGTATTTT. The chain is built from TRBV6-5 and TRBJ2-3; D is possibly TRBD2 (7 bases). The V gene lost 0 bases and the J gene lost 12 bases, with 10 bases spanning the gap. The CDR3 consists of 12 residues. Germline loops: CDR1 MNHEY, CDR2 SVGAGI.

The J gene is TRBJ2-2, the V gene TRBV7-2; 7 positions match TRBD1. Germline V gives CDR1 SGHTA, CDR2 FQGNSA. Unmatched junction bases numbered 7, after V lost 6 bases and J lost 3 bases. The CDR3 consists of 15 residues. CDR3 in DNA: TGTGCCAGCAGAACCGGGACAGTACACACCGGGGAGCTGTTTTTT. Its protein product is CASRTGTVHTGELFF.

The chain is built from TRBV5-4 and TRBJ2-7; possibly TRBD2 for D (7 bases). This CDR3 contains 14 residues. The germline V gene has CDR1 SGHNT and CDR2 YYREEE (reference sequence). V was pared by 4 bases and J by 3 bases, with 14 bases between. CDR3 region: CASSREGGVYEQYF. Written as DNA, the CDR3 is TGTGCCAGCAGCCGCGAGGGGGGGGTCTACGAGCAGTACTTC.

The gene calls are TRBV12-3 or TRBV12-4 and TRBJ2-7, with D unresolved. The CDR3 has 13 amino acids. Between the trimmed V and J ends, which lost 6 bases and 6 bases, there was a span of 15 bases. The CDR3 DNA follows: TGTGCCAGCAGCCCCGACGGGTTTGGCGAGCAGTACTTC. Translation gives CASSPDGFGEQYF.

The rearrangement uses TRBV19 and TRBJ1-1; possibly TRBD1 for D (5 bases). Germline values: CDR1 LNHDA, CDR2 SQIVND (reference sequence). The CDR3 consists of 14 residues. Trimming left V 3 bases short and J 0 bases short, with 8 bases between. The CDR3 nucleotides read TGTGCCAGTAGTATCGACAGCTTGAACACTGAAGCTTTCTTT. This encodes CASSIDSLNTEAFF.

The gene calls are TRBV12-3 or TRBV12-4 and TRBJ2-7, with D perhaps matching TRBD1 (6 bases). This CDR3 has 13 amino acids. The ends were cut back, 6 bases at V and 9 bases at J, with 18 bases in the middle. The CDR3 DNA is TGTGCCAGCAGCCCAGGGGCGAATTCGGTGCAGTACTTC. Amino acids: CASSPGANSVQYF.